This is a list of T cell receptor beta chains from one sample in a study of control samples from healthy donors and cancer patients. TCRdb's copy holds only in-frame clones and misses some; the assay was immunoSEQ multiplex PCR. Of about 120,000 clones in the sample, approximately 93% are singletons; the top ten hold around 2.5%. Material for sequencing was blood. The receptors originated from a young man in good health. Each CDR3 is given without its conserved first and last residue.

v_call: TRBV7-2; j_call: TRBJ2-2; cdr3_aa: ASRPGINTGELF
v_call: TRBV6-6; j_call: TRBJ2-7; cdr3_aa: ASTTDRRSSYEQY
v_call: TRBV25-1; j_call: TRBJ2-3; cdr3_aa: ASRDPAWESVEDTQY
v_call: TRBV7-9; j_call: TRBJ2-1; cdr3_aa: ASSLRATVNEQF
v_call: TRBV7-6; j_call: TRBJ2-7; cdr3_aa: ASSLNRRHEQY
v_call: TRBV19; j_call: TRBJ1-2; cdr3_aa: ASSPGVKYGYT
v_call: TRBV5-1; j_call: TRBJ1-2; cdr3_aa: ASSMDRGVVNYGYT
v_call: TRBV11-2; j_call: TRBJ2-1; cdr3_aa: ASSLGGPIYNEQF
v_call: TRBV11-3; j_call: TRBJ2-5; cdr3_aa: ASSRSGQGNRETQY
v_call: TRBV12-5; j_call: TRBJ1-1; cdr3_aa: ASGFSLKYTEAF
v_call: TRBV6-1; j_call: TRBJ1-1; cdr3_aa: ASSERGGLNAF
v_call: TRBV19; j_call: TRBJ1-2; cdr3_aa: ASSIFWGDYGYT
v_call: TRBV19; j_call: TRBJ1-1; cdr3_aa: ASFAGRYTEAF
v_call: TRBV6-1; j_call: TRBJ1-1; cdr3_aa: ASSERNTEAF
v_call: TRBV10-2; j_call: TRBJ2-1; cdr3_aa: ASSPGPYNEQF
v_call: TRBV19; j_call: TRBJ2-1; cdr3_aa: ASSPQVGDRGFNEQF
v_call: TRBV7-2; j_call: TRBJ1-2; cdr3_aa: ASSWGQGDGYT
v_call: TRBV9; j_call: TRBJ2-3; cdr3_aa: ASSPQRPGLAGGPTDTQY
v_call: TRBV3-1/TRBV3-2; j_call: TRBJ1-1; cdr3_aa: ASRRGFDTEAF
v_call: TRBV2; j_call: TRBJ2-7; cdr3_aa: ASSRWTGDEQY
v_call: TRBV11-2; j_call: TRBJ1-2; cdr3_aa: ASSPTGGSNYGYT
v_call: TRBV10-3; j_call: TRBJ2-5; cdr3_aa: AISDSEELETQY
v_call: TRBV9; j_call: TRBJ1-1; cdr3_aa: ASSVVRGRTEAF
v_call: TRBV27; j_call: TRBJ1-6; cdr3_aa: ASRRDRTSPLH
v_call: TRBV9; j_call: TRBJ2-7; cdr3_aa: ASSSGQGQY
v_call: TRBV28; j_call: TRBJ1-2; cdr3_aa: ASRSDRYYGYT
v_call: TRBV6-2/TRBV6-3; j_call: TRBJ1-5; cdr3_aa: ASSYWQGHGSNQPQH
v_call: TRBV2; j_call: TRBJ1-6; cdr3_aa: ATSGTFNSPLH
v_call: TRBV19; j_call: TRBJ2-1; cdr3_aa: ASRFGVGYNEQF
v_call: TRBV24-1; j_call: TRBJ1-4; cdr3_aa: ATSDTGSGNEKLF
v_call: TRBV25-1; j_call: TRBJ1-6; cdr3_aa: ASSGAAGPSPLH
v_call: TRBV2; j_call: TRBJ1-5; cdr3_aa: ASGGTGGKQPQH
v_call: TRBV5-1; j_call: TRBJ1-1; cdr3_aa: ASSSTGLNTEAF
v_call: TRBV18; j_call: TRBJ1-2; cdr3_aa: ASSPTPDRGPVITGGYT
v_call: TRBV12-3/TRBV12-4; j_call: TRBJ2-1; cdr3_aa: ASRLGVTEQF
v_call: TRBV7-8; j_call: TRBJ1-4; cdr3_aa: ASSLGLNEKLF
v_call: TRBV13; j_call: TRBJ2-7; cdr3_aa: ASSLSTSAYEQY